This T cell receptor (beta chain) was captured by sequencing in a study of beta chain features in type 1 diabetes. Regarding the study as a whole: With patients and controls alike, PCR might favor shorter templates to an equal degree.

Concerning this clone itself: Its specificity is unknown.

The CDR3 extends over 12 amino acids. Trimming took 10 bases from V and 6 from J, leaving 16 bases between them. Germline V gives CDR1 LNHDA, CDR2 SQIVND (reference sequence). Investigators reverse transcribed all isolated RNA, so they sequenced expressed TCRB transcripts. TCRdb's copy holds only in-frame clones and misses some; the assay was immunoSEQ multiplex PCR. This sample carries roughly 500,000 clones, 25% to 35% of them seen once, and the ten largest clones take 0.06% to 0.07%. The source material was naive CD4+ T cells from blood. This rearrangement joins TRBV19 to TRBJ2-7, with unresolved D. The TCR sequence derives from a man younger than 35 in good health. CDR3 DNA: TGTGCCACCTCTCGGGTGGGTGGCGAGCAGTACTTC. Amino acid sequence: CATSRVGGEQYF.